A single sample is the source of the 32 T cell receptor beta chains below, sequenced in a study of cytomegalovirus exposure and HLA in healthy donors. With 60 Vbeta and 13 Jbeta primers, the PCR was carried out. The table came from immunoSEQ multiplex PCR; TCRdb's copy has only in-frame clones and leaves some out. The sample shows some 130,000 clones, roughly 82% of them seen only once. Sequences were obtained from PBMCs. The receptors were sampled from a male donor in good health and CMV-seropositive.

This clone was recorded a few times. The rearrangement joins TRBV19 to TRBJ2-1, with 11 bases fitting TRBD2. V dropped 2 bases and J dropped 4; count of bases not matched to a gene: 1. This CDR3 has 15 residues. Germline V CDR1 and CDR2: LNHDA, SQIVND (reference sequence). The CDR3 DNA reads TGTGCCAGTAGTATAAGGACTAGCGGGTACAATGAGCAGTTCTTC. This translates into CASSIRTSGYNEQFF.

This clone has just a few counts. In the same sample, other DNA sequences code for this CDR3. This chain uses TRBV27 with TRBJ1-5; no clear D. The germline V gene encodes CDR1 MNHEY and CDR2 SMNVEV (reference sequence). V lost 2 bases and J 3 bases, leaving 8 bases between the germline ends. The CDR3 spans 14 residues. CDR3 bases: TGTGCCAGCAGTTTAGGCGACACCAATCAGCCCCAGCATTTT. It encodes CASSLGDTNQPQHF.

The chain has TRBV10-1 and TRBJ1-5; no reliable D call. CDR3 size: 14 residues. Germline loops: CDR1 WNHNN, CDR2 SYGVQD (reference sequence). Trimming left V 5 bases short and J 4 bases short, with 12 bases between. CDR3 sequence: CASSLDRRNQPQHF. The CDR3 coding sequence is TGCGCCAGCAGTCTTGACCGGAGGAATCAGCCCCAGCATTTT.

The rearrangement links TRBV6-1 to TRBJ2-5; D gene unclear. The V gene lost 5 bases and the J gene lost 4 bases, with 14 bases spanning the gap. The CDR3 totals 14 residues. CDR1 MNHNS and CDR2 SASEGT come from the germline V gene. CDR3 nucleotide sequence: TGTGCCAGCAGTAGAGACCTAGTCGGAGAGACCCAGTACTTC. Its protein is CASSRDLVGETQYF.

The chain is built from TRBV2 and TRBJ1-2; 7 nucleotides agree with TRBD1. The germline V gene encodes CDR1 SNHLY and CDR2 FYNNEI. This CDR3 region has 13 residues. V lost 2 bases and J lost 4; bases outside the gene matches: 1. CDR3 bases: TGTGCCAGCAGTGAATCAGGGGGCTATGGCTACACCTTC. Translated, it gives CASSESGGYGYTF.

This clone was counted only a few times. V is TRBV5-4 and J is TRBJ1-2, with D uncertain. The CDR3 is 15 residues long. V lost 7 bases and J 6 bases, leaving 22 bases between the germline ends. Germline-derived CDR1 and CDR2 are SGHNT and YYREEE (reference sequence). The CDR3 here is CASGPHLSTQNGYTF. The CDR3 bases are TGTGCCAGCGGTCCCCACCTTTCCACCCAGAATGGCTACACCTTC. The full variable domain, rest sourced from reference TRBV5-4 and TRBJ1-2, is ETGVTQSPTHLIKTRGQQVTLRCSSQSGHNTVSWYQQALGQGPQFIFQYYREEENGRGNFPPRFSGLQFPNYSSELNVNALELDDSALYLCASGPHLSTQNGYTFGSGTRLTVV.

This chain connects TRBV18 to TRBJ1-4, with D uncertain. The CDR3 has 15 amino acids. Germline loops: CDR1 KGHSH, CDR2 LQKENI. V was clipped by 3 bases and J by 0 bases, with 8 bases between them. DNA of the CDR3: TGTGCCAGCTCACCTCTGGCTGCAACTAATGAAAAACTGTTTTTT. Residues: CASSPLAATNEKLFF. Full variable domain (outside the CDR3, taken from reference TRBV18 and TRBJ1-4): NAGVMQNPRHLVRRRGQEARLRCSPMKGHSHVYWYRQLPEEGLKFMVYLQKENIIDESGMPKERFSAEFPKEGPSILRIQQVVRGDSAAYFCASSPLAATNEKLFFGSGTQLSVL.

The chain couples TRBV28 to TRBJ2-2, with a weak D call TRBD1 (6 bases). V shed 6 bases and J shed 5 bases, with 13 bases lying between them. Germline loops: CDR1 MDHEN, CDR2 SYDVKM. The CDR3 is 14 residues long. CDR3 DNA: TGTGCCAGCAGATCCACAGGGATTACCGGGGAGCTGTTTTTT. Amino acids: CASRSTGITGELFF.

V and J are TRBV7-3 and TRBJ2-1, with 9 bases that match TRBD2. The germline gives CDR1 SGHTA, CDR2 FQGTGA. V shed 3 bases, J shed 8 bases, and the junction held 5 bases outside the gene matches. This CDR3 has 14 residues. CDR3 nucleotide sequence: TGTGCCAGCAGCTTTTCTGGCGGGAGGGATGAGCAGTTCTTC. Protein product: CASSFSGGRDEQFF. The variable domain in full, with the rest retrieved from reference TRBV7-3 and TRBJ2-1, is GAGVSQTPSNKVTEKGKYVELRCDPISGHTALYWYRQSLGQGPEFLIYFQGTGAADDSGLPNDRFFAVRPEGSVSTLKIQRTERGDSAVYLCASSFSGGRDEQFFGPGTRLTVL.

The genes are TRBV10-1 and TRBJ2-6, with D unresolved. Per germline, CDR1 WNHNN and CDR2 SYGVQD (reference sequence). The CDR3 covers 13 residues. Trimming took off 8 bases at V and 1 base at J, with 6 bases between the two ends. The DNA for the CDR3 is TGCGCCAGCGTACATTCTGGGGCCAACGTCCTGACTTTC. Amino acid sequence: CASVHSGANVLTF.

This clone was picked up a small number of times. The chain is built from TRBV11-1 and TRBJ1-1; D possibly corresponds to TRBD1 (6 bases). In germline, CDR1 is SGHAT, CDR2 FQDESV (reference sequence). The CDR3 sequence is 14 residues long. The V and J ends lost 7 bases and 4 bases respectively, with 16 bases between them. This CDR3 reads CASIDQQGITEAFF. CDR3 nucleotide sequence: TGTGCCAGCATCGATCAACAGGGCATCACTGAAGCTTTCTTT.

The chain recombines TRBV13 with TRBJ2-1, with 7 bases matching TRBD2. CDR3 length equals 13 residues. CDR1 is PRHDT, CDR2 FYEKMQ, per germline (reference sequence). The J segment lost 9 bases and the V segment lost 5 bases, leaving 7 bases of the junction unmatched. The CDR3 DNA follows: TGTGCCAGCAGCCCAACTAGCGTAGGTGAGCAGTTCTTC. Encoded protein: CASSPTSVGEQFF. Filled out from reference TRBV13 and TRBJ2-1, the complete variable domain reads AAGVIQSPRHLIKEKRETATLKCYPIPRHDTVYWYQQGPGQDPQFLISFYEKMQSDKGSIPDRFSAQQFSDYHSELNMSSLELGDSALYFCASSPTSVGEQFFGPGTRLTVL.

This clone was observed a handful of times. This sequence joins TRBV5-4 and TRBJ2-3; 8 bases align to TRBD2. The trim removed 0 bases at V and 6 bases at J, leaving 3 bases unmatched. This CDR3 comprises 14 residues. The V gene's germline CDR1 is SGHNT and CDR2 YYREEE (reference sequence). DNA of the CDR3: TGTGCCAGCAGCTTGGGCGGGGGGATGGATACGCAGTATTTT. This gives the protein CASSLGGGMDTQYF. The complete variable domain, with remaining parts taken from reference TRBV5-4 and TRBJ2-3, reads ETGVTQSPTHLIKTRGQQVTLRCSSQSGHNTVSWYQQALGQGPQFIFQYYREEENGRGNFPPRFSGLQFPNYSSELNVNALELDDSALYLCASSLGGGMDTQYFGPGTRLTVL.

The chain carries TRBV6-1 and TRBJ2-7, with TRBD1 as a possible D gene (6 bases). CDR1 is MNHNS, CDR2 SASEGT, per germline. This CDR3 has 13 amino acids. Between the trimmed V and J ends, which lost 2 bases and 5 bases, there was a span of 10 bases. For the CDR3, the DNA is TGTGCCAGCAGTGAACATTACAGGGACGAGCAGTACTTC. This sequence encodes CASSEHYRDEQYF.

The chain uses TRBV7-8 and TRBJ2-7; 8 nucleotides align to TRBD1. The V segment lost 4 bases and the J segment 5 bases; nucleotides outside the gene matches: 13. CDR1 SGHVS and CDR2 FQNEAQ come from the germline V gene. The CDR3 is 16 amino acids. DNA for the CDR3: TGTGCCAGCAGCTCAGATACCGGGACAGGTCGCGACGAGCAGTACTTC. Translating it yields CASSSDTGTGRDEQYF.

This clone appeared a single time. The rearrangement links TRBV2 to TRBJ1-6; D unclear. Trimming removed 3 bases from V and 6 bases from J, with 3 bases in between. The CDR3 is 12 amino acids. Germline CDR1 reads SNHLY; CDR2 reads FYNNEI. CDR3 region: CASSDSNSPLHF. The CDR3 DNA sequence: TGTGCCAGCAGTGATAGTAATTCACCCCTCCACTTT.

A word on this clone: One end of the junction is discordant with germline, which a read error may explain. The V gene is TRBV7-9, the J gene TRBJ2-7; 8 positions agree with TRBD2. The CDR3 has 15 residues. Germline V gene sequence: CDR1 SEHNR, CDR2 FQNEAQ (reference sequence). In DNA form, the CDR3 reads TGTTCCAGCAGCAGGTTAGCGGGAACAGTCGGCGAGCAGTACTTC. Translation gives CSSSRLAGTVGEQYF.

The chain carries TRBV6-5 and TRBJ2-2, with D unresolved. The CDR3 sequence is 13 residues long. From germline, CDR1 is MNHEY and CDR2 SVGAGI. V shed 11 bases and J shed 2 bases, with 12 bases lying between them. In nucleotides, the CDR3 is TGTGCCGCCCGAACTGAAAACACCGGGGAGCTGTTTTTT. Its translation: CAARTENTGELFF.

The chain couples TRBV19 to TRBJ2-6, with 9 bases fitting TRBD1. The CDR3 totals 17 residues. From germline, CDR1 is LNHDA and CDR2 SQIVND (reference sequence). The trim removed 5 bases at V and 2 bases at J, leaving 7 bases unmatched. The CDR3 sequence: CASSHGTGTAGANVLTF. CDR3 nucleotides: TGTGCCAGTAGTCACGGGACAGGGACCGCTGGGGCCAACGTCCTGACTTTC. Full variable domain (outside the CDR3, taken from reference TRBV19 and TRBJ2-6): DGGITQSPKYLFRKEGQNVTLSCEQNLNHDAMYWYRQDPGQGLRLIYYSQIVNDFQKGDIAEGYSVSREKKESFPLTVTSAQKNPTAFYLCASSHGTGTAGANVLTFGAGSRLTVL.

This clone was seen a few times. CDR3 nucleotides: TGTGCCAGCAGTTACTCTCATACAAACTATGGCTACACCTTC. As protein: CASSYSHTNYGYTF. The chain links TRBV6-6 to TRBJ1-2; D gene ambiguous. V dropped 0 bases and J dropped 2 bases, with 7 bases sitting between them. The CDR3 spans 14 residues. Germline V gene lookup returns CDR1 MNHNY and CDR2 SVGAGI (reference sequence).

A note on this clone: An end of the junction differs from the germline gene, which may be a read error. The chain links TRBV7-9 to TRBJ1-5; TRBD1 matches at 12 bases. Germline CDR1 SEHNR, CDR2 FQNEAQ (reference sequence). The CDR3 length is 16 residues. CDR3 in amino acids: CSSSPGDRGRDQPQHF. Written as DNA, the CDR3 is TGTTCCAGCAGCCCGGGGGACAGGGGGCGGGATCAGCCCCAGCATTTT.

The chain employs TRBV9 and TRBJ2-2; D may be TRBD2 (6 bases). CDR3 length: 14 amino acids. V dropped 4 bases and J dropped 6 bases, with 13 bases sitting between them. Germline values: CDR1 SGDLS, CDR2 YYNGEE. In nucleotides, the CDR3 is TGTGCCAGCAGCACTTCGGGGGTCTCCGGGGAGCTGTTTTTT. Residues: CASSTSGVSGELFF.

The genes are TRBV11-2 and TRBJ2-1, with D maybe TRBD1 (5 bases). CDR1 SGHAT and CDR2 FQNNGV come from the germline V gene. Trimming removed 5 bases at V and 9 bases at J, with 26 bases between. CDR3 length: 17 amino acids. For the CDR3, the DNA is TGTGCCAGCAGCGGCAGTCTCGTAGGGGTAATAGACACTGAGCAGTTCTTC. This codes for CASSGSLVGVIDTEQFF.

This clone was seen more than once but under ten times. This chain connects TRBV7-6 to TRBJ1-2; D may be TRBD1 (6 bases). From germline, CDR1 is SGHVS and CDR2 FNYEAQ. The CDR3 has 13 residues. Between the trimmed V and J ends, which lost 6 bases and 7 bases, there was a span of 15 bases. The CDR3 region has the DNA TGTGCCAGCAGTGCGGACAGAATGAGTGGCTACACCTTC. Translating gives CASSADRMSGYTF.

This clone was seen only a few times. V and J are TRBV5-1 and TRBJ2-5; 8 positions agree with TRBD2. The length of the CDR3 is 14 residues. CDR1 is SGHRS, CDR2 YFSETQ, per germline. The junction had 7 bases not matched to a gene; V was cut back by 4 bases and J by 5 bases. This CDR3 is CASSAGGATETQYF. CDR3 sequence (DNA): TGCGCCAGCAGCGCGGGGGGCGCGACCGAGACCCAGTACTTC.

The chain has TRBV9 and TRBJ1-2; 8 bases fit TRBD1. CDR1 and CDR2 (germline): SGDLS, YYNGEE. The CDR3 runs 15 residues. V lost 3 bases to trimming and J lost 8 bases; unmatched junction nucleotides: 12. The CDR3 reads CASSEFDRGSGGYTF. CDR3 nucleotides: TGTGCCAGCAGCGAATTTGACAGGGGATCGGGAGGCTACACCTTC.

The chain combines TRBV28 with TRBJ2-7; 8 bases line up with TRBD2. This CDR3 contains 14 residues. Looked up from germline, CDR1 is MDHEN and CDR2 is SYDVKM. Losses at the gene ends were 4 bases for V and 3 bases for J; bases not matched to a gene: 5. DNA of the CDR3: TGTGCCAGCAGTTCTCTAGCGGGCATCTACGAGCAGTACTTC. It is translated as CASSSLAGIYEQYF. Together with reference TRBV28 and TRBJ2-7, the CDR3 gives the full variable domain: DVKVTQSSRYLVKRTGEKVFLECVQDMDHENMFWYRQDPGLGLRLIYFSYDVKMKEKGDIPEGYSVSREKKERFSLILESASTNQTSMYLCASSSLAGIYEQYFGPGTRLTVT.

The J gene is TRBJ2-7, the V gene TRBV18; a weak D match, TRBD2 (5 bases). Germline V gene sequence: CDR1 KGHSH, CDR2 LQKENI. The V and J ends lost 3 bases and 1 base respectively, with 10 bases between them. CDR3 length equals 14 residues. As DNA, the CDR3 is TGTGCCAGCTCACCCTATGAGGGATCCTACGAGCAGTACTTC. Translated: CASSPYEGSYEQYF.

The gene calls are TRBV7-2 and TRBJ1-1; D is ambiguous. The CDR3 has 14 amino acids. V was clipped by 5 bases and J by 1 base, with 11 bases between them. In germline, CDR1 is SGHTA, CDR2 FQGNSA. In DNA form, the CDR3 reads TGTGCCAGCAGCCCCCTGCGGGGGAACACTGAAGCTTTCTTT. Translating it yields CASSPLRGNTEAFF.

Worth noting for this clone: Mismatch with germline at one junction end may stem from a read error. The CDR3 sequence: CASTDGQGAKTGANGLTF. As DNA, the CDR3 is TGTGCCAGCACCGATGGACAGGGGGCTAAGACTGGGGCCAACGGCCTGACTTTC. V gene TRBV5-4 combines with J gene TRBJ2-6, with 11 bases aligning to TRBD1. This CDR3 is 18 amino acids long. Germline-derived CDR1 and CDR2 are SGHNT and YYREEE (reference sequence). Drawing the rest from reference TRBV5-4 and TRBJ2-6, the complete variable domain is ETGVTQSPTHLIKTRGQQVTLRCSSQSGHNTVSWYQQALGQGPQFIFQYYREEENGRGNFPPRFSGLQFPNYSSELNVNALELDDSALYLCASTDGQGAKTGANGLTFGAGSRLTVL.

This chain links TRBV27 with TRBJ2-3; the match to TRBD1 covers 9 bases. Germline values: CDR1 MNHEY, CDR2 SMNVEV (reference sequence). The V gene end was trimmed by 6 bases and the J gene end by 3 bases; junction bases not matched to a gene: 10. The CDR3 covers 16 residues. The CDR3: CASRTFTGGRTDTQYF. The DNA for the CDR3 is TGTGCCAGCAGGACATTTACAGGGGGCAGGACAGATACGCAGTATTTT.

The chain recombines TRBV30 with TRBJ2-7; D may be TRBD2 (5 bases). The CDR3 is 14 amino acids. V was pared by 1 base and J by 3 bases, with 13 bases between. Germline CDR1 reads GTSNPN; CDR2 reads SVGIG (reference sequence). The CDR3 DNA reads TGTGCCTGGAGTGCCGGGATACCTGGCTACGAGCAGTACTTC. The encoded protein is CAWSAGIPGYEQYF.